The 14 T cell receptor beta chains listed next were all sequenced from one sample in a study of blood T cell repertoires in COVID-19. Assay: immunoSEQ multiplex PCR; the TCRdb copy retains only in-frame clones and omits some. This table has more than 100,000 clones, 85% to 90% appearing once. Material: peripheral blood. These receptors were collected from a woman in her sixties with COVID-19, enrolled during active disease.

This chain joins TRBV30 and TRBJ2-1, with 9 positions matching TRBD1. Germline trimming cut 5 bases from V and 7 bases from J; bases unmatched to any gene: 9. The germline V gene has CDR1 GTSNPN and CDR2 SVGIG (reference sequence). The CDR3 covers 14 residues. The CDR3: CAWGQGFSGNEQFF. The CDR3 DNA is TGTGCCTGGGGACAGGGGTTTTCGGGAAATGAGCAGTTCTTC.

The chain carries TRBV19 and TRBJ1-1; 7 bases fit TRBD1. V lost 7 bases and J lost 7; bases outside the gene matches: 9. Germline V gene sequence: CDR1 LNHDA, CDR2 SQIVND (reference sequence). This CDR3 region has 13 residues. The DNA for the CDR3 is TGTGCCAGTATCTTCCGGGACAGAAATGAAGCTTTCTTT. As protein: CASIFRDRNEAFF.

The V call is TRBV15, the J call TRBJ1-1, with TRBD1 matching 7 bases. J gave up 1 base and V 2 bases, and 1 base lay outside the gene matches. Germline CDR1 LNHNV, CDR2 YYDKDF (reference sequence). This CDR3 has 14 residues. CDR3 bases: TGTGCCACCAGCAGAACAGGGGAGAACACTGAAGCTTTCTTT. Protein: CATSRTGENTEAFF.

The CDR3 loop is CASSQAVGLAASTDTQYF. DNA for the CDR3: TGTGCCAGCAGCCAAGCAGTTGGGCTAGCGGCTAGCACAGATACGCAGTATTTT. V is TRBV4-2 and J is TRBJ2-3; 7 bases agree with TRBD2. The CDR3 contains 18 residues. Trimming at V came to 1 base and at J to 0 bases, leaving 10 bases not matched to a gene. Germline CDR1 LGHNA, CDR2 YNFKEQ.

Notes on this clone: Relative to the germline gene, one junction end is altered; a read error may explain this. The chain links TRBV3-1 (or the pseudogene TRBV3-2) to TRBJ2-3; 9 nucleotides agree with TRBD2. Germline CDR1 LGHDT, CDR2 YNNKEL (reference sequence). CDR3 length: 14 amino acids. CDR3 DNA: TGTGCCAGCAGCCAAGATTCAAGCGGGGGGCCGCCCGGCTTT. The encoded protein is CASSQDSSGGPPGF.

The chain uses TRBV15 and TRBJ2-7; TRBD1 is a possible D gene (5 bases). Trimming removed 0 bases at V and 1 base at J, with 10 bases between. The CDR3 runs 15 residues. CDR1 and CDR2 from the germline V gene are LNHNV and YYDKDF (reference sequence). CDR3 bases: TGTGCCACCAGCAGAGATATAGGGGCGTCCTACGAGCAGTACTTC. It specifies CATSRDIGASYEQYF.

CDR3 sequence: CASSYIFGGDRSEYTF. The CDR3 bases are TGTGCCAGCAGTTACATTTTCGGGGGGGACCGCAGTGAGTACACCTTC. V usage is TRBV6-2 or TRBV6-3 and J usage is TRBJ1-2, with D possibly TRBD1 on 5 matching bases. This CDR3 has 16 amino acids. Germline lookup yields CDR1 MNHEY and CDR2 SVGEGT. Trimming left V 2 bases short and J 11 bases short, with 24 bases between.

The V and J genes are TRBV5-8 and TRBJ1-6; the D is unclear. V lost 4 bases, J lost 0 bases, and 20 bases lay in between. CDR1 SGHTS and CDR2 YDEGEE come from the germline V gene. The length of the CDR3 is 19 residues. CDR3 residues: CASSTERSLAGSYNSPLHF. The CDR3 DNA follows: TGTGCCAGCAGCACGGAAAGGAGCCTCGCGGGCTCCTATAATTCACCCCTCCACTTT.

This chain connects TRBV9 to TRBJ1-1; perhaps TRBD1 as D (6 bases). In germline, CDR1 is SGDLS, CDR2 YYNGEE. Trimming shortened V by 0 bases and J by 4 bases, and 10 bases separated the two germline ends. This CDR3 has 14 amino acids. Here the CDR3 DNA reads TGTGCCAGCAGCGTAGATAGGGGGGGCACTGAAGCTTTCTTT. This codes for CASSVDRGGTEAFF.

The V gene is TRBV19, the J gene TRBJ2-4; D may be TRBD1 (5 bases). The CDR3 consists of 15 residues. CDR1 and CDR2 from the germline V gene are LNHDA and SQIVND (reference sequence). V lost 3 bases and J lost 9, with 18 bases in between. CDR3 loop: CASSIDRTRRIIQYF. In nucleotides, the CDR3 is TGTGCCAGTAGTATTGACAGAACCCGGCGAATCATTCAGTACTTC.

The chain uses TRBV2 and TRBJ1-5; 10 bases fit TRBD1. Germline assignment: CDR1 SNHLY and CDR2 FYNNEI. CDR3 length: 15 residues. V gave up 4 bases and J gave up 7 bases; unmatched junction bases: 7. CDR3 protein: CASSATGGTGQPQHF. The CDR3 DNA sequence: TGTGCCAGCAGTGCGACAGGGGGCACAGGGCAGCCCCAGCATTTT.

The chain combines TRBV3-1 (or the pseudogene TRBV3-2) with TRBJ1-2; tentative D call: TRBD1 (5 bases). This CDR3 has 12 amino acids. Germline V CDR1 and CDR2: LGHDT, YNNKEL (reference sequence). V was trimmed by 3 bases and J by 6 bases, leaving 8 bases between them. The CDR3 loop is CASSHGGDGYTF. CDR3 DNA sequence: TGTGCCAGCAGCCACGGGGGGGATGGCTACACCTTC.

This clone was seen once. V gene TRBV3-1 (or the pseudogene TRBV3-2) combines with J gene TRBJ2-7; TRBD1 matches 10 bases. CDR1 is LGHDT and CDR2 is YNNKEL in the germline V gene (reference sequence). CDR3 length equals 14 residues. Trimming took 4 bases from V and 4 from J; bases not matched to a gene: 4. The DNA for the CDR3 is TGTGCCAGCAGCCCGACAGGGGGCACGTACGAGCAGTACTTC. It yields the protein CASSPTGGTYEQYF.

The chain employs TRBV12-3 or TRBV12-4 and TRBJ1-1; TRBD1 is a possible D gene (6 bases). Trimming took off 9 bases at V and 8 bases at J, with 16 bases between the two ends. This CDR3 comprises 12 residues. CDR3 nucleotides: TGTGCCAGTAATCTTCCAGGGGCGGAAGCTTTCTTT. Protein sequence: CASNLPGAEAFF.